The 7 T cell receptor beta chains below were found in one sample sequenced in a study of technical replicates of blood from several donors (dated by TCRdb to 2016 to 2017). Library generation was performed with the immunoSEQ multiplex PCR assay. TCRdb stores this immuneACCESS table with in-frame sequences only. Part of the clones is absent; in the studies checked, under half of the shortfall reflects unresolved V genes, and no reason is known for the rest. Within this sample are around 65,000 clones, with 88% of them counted one time only. Approximately 5% of the sample goes to the ten largest clones. Sequencing used PBMCs. The receptors come from a human donor in good health. Some clones in this sample may be carry-over from other donors' samples.

The chain links TRBV5-3 to TRBJ2-5; 12 bases are shared with TRBD2. TRBV5-3 is an ORF for which the function is uncertain. The CDR3 sequence is 18 residues long. V trimming: 3 bases; J trimming: 4 bases; junction bases outside the gene matches: 13. CDR3 region: CARSSPLAGGRVRETQYF. The CDR3 region has the DNA TGTGCCAGAAGCTCCCCCCTAGCGGGGGGGCGGGTTAGAGAGACCCAGTACTTC.

CDR3 sequence reads: CSVEPAGWNEQFF. In nucleotides, the CDR3 is TGCAGCGTTGAACCGGCAGGGTGGAATGAGCAGTTCTTC. V gene TRBV29-1 combines with J gene TRBJ2-1, with D possibly matching TRBD1 (5 bases). This CDR3 has 13 amino acids. Trimming took off 2 bases at V and 7 bases at J, with 12 bases between the two ends. Looked up from germline, CDR1 is SQVTM and CDR2 is ANQGSEA.

The chain uses TRBV13 and TRBJ1-6, with 7 bases identical to TRBD1. The CDR3 totals 16 residues. The germline CDR1 and CDR2 sequences are PRHDT and FYEKMQ (reference sequence). Losses at the gene ends were 5 bases for V and 6 bases for J; bases not matched to a gene: 10. CDR3 coding DNA: TGTGCCAGCAGCGGTACCGGGACAGTGGGTAATTCACCCCTCCACTTT. As protein: CASSGTGTVGNSPLHF.

This clone has more than one count but fewer than ten. This sequence joins TRBV5-1 and TRBJ1-6, with TRBD1 matching over 10 bases. Germline lookup yields CDR1 SGHRS and CDR2 YFSETQ. Trimming at V came to 4 bases and at J to 9 bases, leaving 4 bases not matched to a gene. There are 14 residues in the CDR3. For the CDR3, the DNA is TGCGCCAGCAGCGACAGGGGGCTGGTTTCACCCCTCCACTTT. Translation gives CASSDRGLVSPLHF.

This chain joins TRBV12-5 and TRBJ1-1; D not resolved. The CDR3 length is 12 residues. Trimming cost V 1 base and J 11 bases, with 11 bases left between them. Germline values: CDR1 LGHNT, CDR2 FRNRAP. The CDR3 DNA is TGTGCTAGTGGTTTGGGGTACTTAATCGCTTTCTTT. It encodes CASGLGYLIAFF.

Here the CDR3 reads CASSYGDRGLSGELFF. Here the CDR3 DNA reads TGTGCCAGCAGTTATGGGGACAGGGGGCTTTCCGGGGAGCTGTTTTTT. The V gene is TRBV7-9, the J gene TRBJ2-2, with 12 bases lining up with TRBD1. With V trimmed by 6 bases and J by 6 bases, 8 bases remained unmatched. Germline V gene sequence: CDR1 SEHNR, CDR2 FQNEAQ (reference sequence). The CDR3 is 16 amino acids.

The chain has TRBV19 and TRBJ1-3, with a possible D match to TRBD1 (6 bases). The V gene's germline CDR1 is LNHDA and CDR2 SQIVND (reference sequence). Deletions cut 5 bases from V and 0 bases from J, with 11 bases between. The CDR3 has 15 amino acids. The CDR3 nucleotides are TGTGCCAGTAGTCCGGACAGCCTCTCTGGAAACACCATATATTTT. It is translated as CASSPDSLSGNTIYF.